A single sample is the source of the 10 T cell receptor beta chains below, sequenced in a study of CD8+ T cells in alopecia areata. After isolation, RNA underwent reverse transcription to generate cDNA as the sequencing template. Assay: immunoSEQ multiplex PCR; the TCRdb copy retains only in-frame clones and omits some. The sample contains 70,000 to 95,000 clones, 45% to 60% of which appear only once. Sequences were obtained from NKG2D-high CD8+ T cells sorted from blood. The receptors stem from a human donor with alopecia areata.

V usage is TRBV7-2 and J usage is TRBJ2-1; 8 bases line up with TRBD1. Looked up from germline, CDR1 is SGHTA and CDR2 is FQGNSA. The junction had 5 bases not matched to a gene; V was cut back by 5 bases and J by 5 bases. The CDR3 has 14 residues. This CDR3 is CASSPRDRHNEQFF. CDR3 in DNA: TGTGCCAGCAGCCCCCGGGACAGGCACAATGAGCAGTTCTTC.

This sequence joins TRBV2 and TRBJ2-7; the D gene is possibly TRBD2 (5 bases). CDR3 size: 14 residues. Trimming took off 3 bases at V and 4 bases at J, with 13 bases between the two ends. Germline V lookup: CDR1 SNHLY, CDR2 FYNNEI. CDR3 loop: CASSDEGVRYEQYF. The CDR3 DNA follows: TGTGCCAGCAGTGATGAGGGAGTAAGGTACGAGCAGTACTTC.

The V call is TRBV27, the J call TRBJ2-1; 8 bases match TRBD2. V shed 3 bases and J 10 bases; nucleotides not matched to a gene: 5. The V gene's germline CDR1 is MNHEY and CDR2 SMNVEV (reference sequence). The CDR3 sequence is 13 residues long. This chain's CDR3 is CASSFGRGEEQFF. In DNA, the CDR3 is TGTGCCAGCAGTTTCGGGAGGGGCGAGGAGCAGTTCTTC.

The chain couples TRBV2 to TRBJ2-5; TRBD2 agrees at 9 bases. J lost 1 base, V lost 6 bases, and 9 bases had no gene match. The length of the CDR3 is 16 residues. The germline gives CDR1 SNHLY, CDR2 FYNNEI. The CDR3, as DNA: TGTGCCAGCAGATCCCCCCTAGCGGGGCCCCAAGAGACCCAGTACTTC. Amino acids: CASRSPLAGPQETQYF.

The CDR3 is CSVTEGLNQPQHF. As DNA, the CDR3 is TGCAGCGTTACCGAGGGGTTGAATCAGCCCCAGCATTTT. V and J are TRBV29-1 and TRBJ1-5, with a tentative D call TRBD1 (5 bases). V lost 5 bases and J lost 4, with 12 bases in between. This CDR3 has 13 amino acids. The germline V gene encodes CDR1 SQVTM and CDR2 ANQGSEA.

V and J are TRBV9 and TRBJ2-3; TRBD2 is a possible D gene (6 bases). The V end was cut by 3 bases, the J end by 2 bases, with 10 bases between. The CDR3 length is 14 residues. Germline CDR1 reads SGDLS; CDR2 reads YYNGEE. The CDR3 protein is CASSAAGYTDTQYF. The CDR3 DNA follows: TGTGCCAGCAGCGCAGCGGGTTACACAGATACGCAGTATTTT.

In its sample, this clone was seen a few times. V and J are TRBV29-1 and TRBJ2-7, with a tentative D call TRBD1 (6 bases). The length of the CDR3 is 14 residues. Germline lookup yields CDR1 SQVTM and CDR2 ANQGSEA. Trimming cost V 4 bases and J 1 base, with 14 bases left between them. The chain's CDR3 is CSVGISRGSYEQYF. DNA for the CDR3: TGCAGCGTTGGTATCTCGAGGGGGTCCTACGAGCAGTACTTC.

This clone occurred a few times. This chain uses TRBV10-2 with TRBJ2-7, with 10 positions matching TRBD2. Per the germline V gene, CDR1 is WSHSY and CDR2 is SAAADI. This CDR3 is built from 13 residues. The ends lost 7 bases at V and 1 base at J; junction bases unmatched: 1. CDR3 protein: CASISGGSYEQYF. The CDR3 nucleotides read TGCGCCAGCATTAGCGGGGGGTCCTACGAGCAGTACTTC.

A few counts support this clone. This rearrangement joins TRBV7-9 to TRBJ2-2; tentatively, D is TRBD1 or TRBD2 (5 bases each). Germline CDR1 reads SEHNR; CDR2 reads FQNEAQ (reference sequence). CDR3 length equals 15 residues. Deletions cut 2 bases from V and 5 bases from J, with 12 bases between. CDR3 nucleotides: TGTGCCAGCAGCTTACGAGGGGCGCAGACCGGGGAGCTGTTTTTT. Translation: CASSLRGAQTGELFF. Full variable domain (missing parts from reference TRBV7-9 and TRBJ2-2): DTGVSQNPRHKITKRGQNVTFRCDPISEHNRLYWYRQTLGQGPEFLTYFQNEAQLEKSRLLSDRFSAERPKGSFSTLEIQRTEQGDSAMYLCASSLRGAQTGELFFGEGSRLTVL.

This clone has more than one count but fewer than ten. The CDR3 loop reads CSAAREFHNEQFF. In DNA, the CDR3 is TGCAGCGCCGCCCGGGAGTTCCACAATGAGCAGTTCTTC. The gene calls are TRBV29-1 and TRBJ2-1, with D possibly being TRBD2 (6 bases). Germline V gives CDR1 SQVTM, CDR2 ANQGSEA. There are 13 residues in the CDR3. Trimming pared 7 bases from V and 5 bases from J, leaving 15 bases between.